Described below is a single T cell receptor beta chain sequence and its context. Its specificity is unknown. TCRbeta library preparation incorporated unique molecular identifiers. TCRdb itself ran the PCR reads through MiXCR, one entry per CDR3 protein. The top ten clones hold around 43% of a sample with fewer than 450,000 distinct CDR3 sequences, roughly 16% of them seen once. The data originate from a study of T-cell reconstitution after alpha-beta-depleted transplantation in children. General study results and limits: Reported findings indicate that, about two months after transplant, alpha-beta T cells came from several hundred expanded clones, which were derived from non-depleted graft cells. It was surviving recipient T cells and thymic progenitors that gave some patients high TCRbeta diversity at day 60. Most T-cell counts and diversity one year after the transplant came from T cells that were newly produced.

V dropped 0 bases and J dropped 4 bases, with 16 bases sitting between them. CDR3 length: 17 residues. Germline assignment: CDR1 MGHRA and CDR2 YSYEKL. The material sequenced was PBMCs, mostly from graft donor cells, taken 360 days after TCRalphabeta/CD19-depleted stem cell transplant. This chain connects TRBV4-1 to TRBJ1-3; D remains ambiguous. This clonotype was sampled from a male patient under 10 years old who had a stem cell transplant for acute lymphoblastic leukemia, so the T cells may come from the graft donor. In DNA, the CDR3 is TGCGCCAGCAGCCAAGAAAGGTTCCTTCGGGCGGGAAACACCATATATTTT. Translated, it gives CASSQERFLRAGNTIYF.